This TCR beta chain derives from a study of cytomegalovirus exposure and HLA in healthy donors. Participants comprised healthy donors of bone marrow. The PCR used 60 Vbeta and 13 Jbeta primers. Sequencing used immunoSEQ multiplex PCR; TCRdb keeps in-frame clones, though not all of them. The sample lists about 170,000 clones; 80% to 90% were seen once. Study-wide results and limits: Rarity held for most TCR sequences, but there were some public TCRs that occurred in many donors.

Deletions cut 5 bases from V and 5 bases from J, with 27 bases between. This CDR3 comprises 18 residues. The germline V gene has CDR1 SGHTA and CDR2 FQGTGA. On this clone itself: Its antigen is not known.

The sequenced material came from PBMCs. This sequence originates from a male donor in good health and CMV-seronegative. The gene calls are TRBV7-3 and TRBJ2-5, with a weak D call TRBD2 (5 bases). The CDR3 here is CASSPTYNALGVGETQYF. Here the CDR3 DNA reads TGTGCCAGCAGCCCAACGTACAACGCACTAGGTGTCGGGGAGACCCAGTACTTC.